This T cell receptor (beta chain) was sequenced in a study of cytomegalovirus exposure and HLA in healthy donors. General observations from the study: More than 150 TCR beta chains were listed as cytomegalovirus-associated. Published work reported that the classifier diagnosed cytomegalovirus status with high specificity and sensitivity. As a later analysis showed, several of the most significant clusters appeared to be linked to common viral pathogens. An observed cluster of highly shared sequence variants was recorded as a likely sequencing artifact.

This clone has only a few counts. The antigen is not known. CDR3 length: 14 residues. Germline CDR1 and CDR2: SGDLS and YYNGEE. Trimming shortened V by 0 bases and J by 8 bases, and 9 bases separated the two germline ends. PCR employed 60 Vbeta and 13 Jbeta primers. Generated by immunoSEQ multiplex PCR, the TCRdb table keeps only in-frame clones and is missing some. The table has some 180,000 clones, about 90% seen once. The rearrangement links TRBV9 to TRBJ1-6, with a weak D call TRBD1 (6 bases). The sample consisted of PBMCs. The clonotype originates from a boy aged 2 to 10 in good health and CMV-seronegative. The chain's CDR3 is CASSVAGDYSPLHF. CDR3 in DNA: TGTGCCAGCAGCGTAGCAGGGGATTATTCACCCCTCCACTTT.